A selection of T cell receptor beta chains follows, all from one sample in a study of blood T cell repertoires in COVID-19. Using immunoSEQ multiplex PCR, the repertoire was profiled, and TCRdb retains in-frame clones only, with some absent. This sample has approximately 290,000 clones, with around 90% found just once. Sequences were obtained from PBMCs or T cells enriched from blood (not recorded which). Every receptor here comes from a young woman with acute COVID-19. The CDR3 runs from the conserved cysteine through the conserved F or W. A D gene is named only where the DNA matches it firmly. A clone size is listed for some rows: how often the clone was seen (once, few, many), or a class if it is expanded.

>14|NA|TRBV28|TRBJ2-7|TRBD2
CASRSGNPSYEQYF
TGTGCCAGCAGGAGCGGGAACCCCTCCTACGAGCAGTACTTC
>13|NA|TRBV6-1|TRBJ2-7|NA
CASSDSRAYEQYF
TGTGCCAGCAGTGATTCACGGGCCTACGAGCAGTACTTC
>16|NA|TRBV19|TRBJ1-4|NA
CASRLNPSAGNEKLFF
TGTGCCAGTAGGCTAAATCCCTCGGCGGGTAATGAAAAACTGTTTTTT
>12|NA|TRBV29-1|TRBJ1-2|NA
CSVNGGFYGYTF
TGCAGCGTTAACGGGGGGTTTTATGGCTACACCTTC
>14|once|TRBV5-1|TRBJ2-7|TRBD1
CASSPLGQTYEQYF
TGCGCCAGCAGCCCACTGGGACAGACCTACGAGCAGTACTTC
>15|NA|TRBV7-3|TRBJ2-1|TRBD2
CASSLMLASGNEQFF
TGTGCCAGCAGCTTAATGTTGGCTAGCGGGAATGAGCAGTTCTTC
>15|NA|TRBV9|TRBJ2-1|TRBD2
CASSVAGGFYNEQFF
TGTGCCAGCAGCGTAGCGGGAGGGTTCTACAATGAGCAGTTCTTC
>17|NA|TRBV5-1|TRBJ2-1|TRBD2
CASSSAGLAGIYNEQFF
TGCGCCAGCAGCTCGGCGGGACTAGCGGGAATCTACAATGAGCAGTTCTTC
>13|NA|TRBV29-1|TRBJ1-3|NA
CSVGDTIGNTIYF
TGCAGCGTCGGTGACACGATTGGAAACACCATATATTTT
>14|NA|TRBV7-8|TRBJ2-7|TRBD2
CASGSGRNPLEQYF
TGTGCCAGCGGCAGCGGGAGGAACCCCCTCGAGCAGTACTTC
>14|NA|TRBV5-1|TRBJ2-3|NA
CASSLDLPTDTQYF
TGCGCCAGCAGCTTGGATCTTCCCACAGATACGCAGTATTTT
>14|NA|TRBV27|TRBJ1-3|NA
CASSRVGSGNTIYF
TGTGCCAGCAGTCGGGTCGGCTCTGGAAACACCATATATTTT
>16|NA|TRBV28|TRBJ2-5|TRBD1
CASSLAQGVGQETQYF
TGTGCCAGCAGTTTAGCACAGGGGGTAGGGCAAGAGACCCAGTACTTC
>14|NA|TRBV28|TRBJ1-2|TRBD1
CASSYGQGAPGHTF
TGTGCCAGCAGTTATGGACAGGGGGCCCCCGGCCACACCTTC
>16|NA|TRBV2|TRBJ2-3|TRBD2
CASSSTSGREVDTQYF
TGTGCCAGCAGCAGTACTAGCGGGAGGGAAGTGGATACGCAGTATTTT
>13|NA|TRBV30|TRBJ2-7|NA
CAWGTDSSYEQYF
TGTGCCTGGGGCACTGACAGCTCCTACGAGCAGTACTTC
>16|NA|TRBV2|TRBJ1-2|NA
CASSAGEGRGNYGYTF
TGTGCCAGCAGTGCCGGTGAGGGGCGGGGTAACTATGGCTACACCTTC
>14|NA|TRBV7-2|TRBJ1-6|NA
CASSLLQINSPLHF
TGTGCCAGCAGCCTCTTACAGATCAATTCACCCCTCCACTTT
>14|NA|TRBV20-1|TRBJ1-2|TRBD1
CSASIGATGNGYTF
TGCAGTGCTAGTATCGGGGCGACAGGGAATGGCTACACCTTC
>13|NA|TRBV29-1|TRBJ2-1|TRBD1
CSVLGTGYNEQFF
TGCAGCGTCCTAGGGACAGGGTACAATGAGCAGTTCTTC
>15|NA|TRBV19|TRBJ2-5|TRBD1
CASSALRDSQETQYF
TGTGCCAGTAGTGCGCTCCGGGACAGCCAAGAGACCCAGTACTTC
>14|NA|TRBV28|TRBJ1-4|TRBD1
CASSFNRGQEKLFF
TGTGCCAGCAGTTTCAACAGGGGGCAGGAAAAACTGTTTTTT
>15|NA|TRBV30|TRBJ2-5|TRBD2
CAWTLGLAGQETQYF
TGTGCCTGGACCCTCGGGCTAGCGGGGCAAGAGACCCAGTACTTC
>14|NA|TRBV5-6|TRBJ2-7|NA
CASSLDGLSYEQYF
TGTGCCAGCAGCCTGGACGGACTCTCCTACGAGCAGTACTTC
>14|NA|TRBV6-6|TRBJ1-5|NA
CASTDGGRNQPQHF
TGTGCCAGCACCGACGGGGGGAGAAATCAGCCCCAGCATTTT
>14|NA|TRBV2|TRBJ1-5|TRBD1
CASTRQGGDQPQHF
TGTGCCAGCACTCGACAGGGAGGAGATCAGCCCCAGCATTTT
>14|NA|TRBV27|TRBJ1-1|NA
CASSSNSVIFEAFF
TGTGCCAGCAGTTCAAACTCGGTGATCTTTGAAGCTTTCTTT
>14|NA|TRBV4-1|TRBJ2-5|NA
CASSQVGGQETQYF
TGCGCCAGCAGCCAAGTGGGGGGTCAAGAGACCCAGTACTTC
>12|many|TRBV27|TRBJ2-1|NA
CASSLGGREQFF
TGTGCCAGCAGTTTAGGAGGCCGTGAGCAGTTCTTC
>13|once|TRBV28|TRBJ1-2|NA
CASSPGGGYGYTF
TGTGCCAGCAGCCCGGGAGGAGGCTATGGCTACACCTTC
>14|NA|TRBV5-4|TRBJ2-7|TRBD2
CASGTSGSTYEQYF
TGTGCCAGCGGAACTAGCGGGAGTACCTACGAGCAGTACTTC
>14|NA|TRBV30|TRBJ1-1|TRBD1
CAWRDRGLNTEAFF
TGTGCCTGGAGGGACAGGGGGCTCAACACTGAAGCTTTCTTT
>13|NA|TRBV28|TRBJ1-2|TRBD1
CASSSGQVDGYTF
TGTGCCAGCAGTTCCGGACAGGTGGATGGCTACACCTTC
>18|NA|TRBV10-3|TRBJ2-1|NA
CAISESAGRRTEHNEQFF
TGTGCCATCAGTGAGTCCGCTGGCCGGCGCACGGAGCACAATGAGCAGTTCTTC
>16|NA|TRBV18|TRBJ1-1|TRBD1
CASSPVGTGWNTEAFF
TGTGCCAGCTCACCCGTCGGGACAGGGTGGAACACTGAAGCTTTCTTT
>15|NA|TRBV18|TRBJ1-4|NA
CASSRVSATNEKLFF
TGTGCCAGCTCCCGGGTCAGTGCAACTAATGAAAAACTGTTTTTT
>13|NA|TRBV30|TRBJ2-1|TRBD2
CARRTSGGNEQFF
TGTGCCCGTCGGACTAGCGGGGGCAATGAGCAGTTCTTC
>17|NA|TRBV19|TRBJ1-2|TRBD1
CASSTRRTGLQLHGYTF
TGTGCCAGTAGTACTAGAAGGACAGGTCTGCAGTTACATGGCTACACCTTC
>12|NA|TRBV6-5|TRBJ2-7|NA
CASRTGSYEQYF
TGTGCCAGCAGGACAGGTTCCTACGAGCAGTACTTC
>11|NA|TRBV25-1|TRBJ2-1|NA
CASSRNNEQFF
TGTGCCAGCAGCAGGAACAATGAGCAGTTCTTC
>13|NA|TRBV2|TRBJ1-1|NA
CASRAGLNTEAFF
TGTGCCAGCAGGGCTGGCCTGAACACTGAAGCTTTCTTT
>13|NA|TRBV27|TRBJ2-5|NA
CASSLGRKETQYF
TGTGCCAGCAGTCTAGGGAGGAAAGAGACCCAGTACTTC
>15|NA|TRBV5-6|TRBJ1-6|NA
CASSWGTGSYSPLHF
TGTGCCAGCAGCTGGGGCACAGGCAGCTATTCACCCCTCCACTTT
>12|NA|TRBV5-4|TRBJ1-2|TRBD1
CASSFQGDGYTF
TGTGCCAGCAGCTTTCAGGGGGATGGCTACACCTTC
>15|NA|TRBV19|TRBJ2-1|TRBD2
CASIGESSGRGEQFF
TGTGCCAGTATAGGGGAGTCTTCTGGGAGGGGTGAGCAGTTCTTC
>12|once|TRBV24-1|TRBJ2-3|TRBD1
CATSADRDPRYF
TGTGCCACCAGTGCAGACAGGGACCCAAGGTATTTT